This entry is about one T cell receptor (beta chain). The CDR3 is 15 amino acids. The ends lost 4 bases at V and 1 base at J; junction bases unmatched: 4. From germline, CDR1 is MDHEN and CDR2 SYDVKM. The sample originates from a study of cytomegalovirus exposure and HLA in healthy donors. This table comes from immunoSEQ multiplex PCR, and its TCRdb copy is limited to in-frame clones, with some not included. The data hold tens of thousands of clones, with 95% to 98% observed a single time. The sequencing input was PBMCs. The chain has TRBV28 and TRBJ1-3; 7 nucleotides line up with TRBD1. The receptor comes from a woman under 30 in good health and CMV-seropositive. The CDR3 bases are TGTGCCAGCAGTTCCCGGGACAGTTCTGGAAACACCATATATTTT. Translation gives CASSSRDSSGNTIYF.